The 28 T cell receptor beta chains below were found in one sample sequenced in a study of blood T cell repertoires in COVID-19. Method: immunoSEQ multiplex PCR; TCRdb's copy keeps in-frame clones and lacks some. The sample has some 170,000 clones, approximately 90% seen once. Sequenced material: peripheral blood. These receptors all stem from a woman in her 70s with COVID-19, enrolled during active disease.

The chain couples TRBV3-1 (or the pseudogene TRBV3-2) to TRBJ1-3; TRBD1 aligns across 8 bases. The CDR3 covers 16 residues. The J segment lost 2 bases and the V segment lost 4 bases, leaving 7 bases of the junction unmatched. The germline V gene has CDR1 LGHDT and CDR2 YNNKEL (reference sequence). Here the CDR3 reads CASSRGQDITGNTIYF. CDR3 DNA: TGTGCCAGCAGCCGGGGACAGGATATCACTGGAAACACCATATATTTT.

This chain joins TRBV30 and TRBJ2-7, with a weak D call TRBD2 (5 bases). V was pared by 2 bases and J by 3 bases, with 8 bases between. The CDR3 is made up of 12 amino acids. CDR1 GTSNPN and CDR2 SVGIG come from the germline V gene (reference sequence). CDR3 nucleotides: TGTGCCTGGAGTTGGGGAGACTACGAGCAGTACTTC. Translated: CAWSWGDYEQYF.

The chain joins TRBV5-1 to TRBJ1-2; D ambiguous. Per the germline V gene, CDR1 is SGHRS and CDR2 is YFSETQ. Trimming removed 0 bases at V and 8 bases at J, with 11 bases between. The CDR3 consists of 13 residues. CDR3 in DNA: TGCGCCAGCAGCTTGGAGAGGGAAAGGGGCTACACCTTC. As protein: CASSLERERGYTF.

J is TRBJ1-2 and V is TRBV27, with 8 bases identical to TRBD1. Germline V lookup: CDR1 MNHEY, CDR2 SMNVEV (reference sequence). The V and J ends lost 4 bases and 1 base, in that order; junction bases with no gene match: 5. The CDR3 runs 15 residues. CDR3 sequence reads: CASSSWTGINYGYTF. The CDR3 DNA sequence: TGTGCCAGCAGTTCATGGACAGGGATTAACTATGGCTACACCTTC.

V and J are TRBV5-5 and TRBJ2-1; TRBD2 aligns across 13 bases. In germline, CDR1 is SGHKS, CDR2 YYEKEE (reference sequence). The CDR3 runs 18 residues. The V gene end was trimmed by 4 bases and the J gene end by 8 bases; junction bases not matched to a gene: 15. The CDR3, as DNA: TGTGCCAGCAGCCCCGATTTCCGGGGACTAGCGGGATCTTATGAGCAGTTCTTC. Amino acids: CASSPDFRGLAGSYEQFF.

V is TRBV6-2 or TRBV6-3 and J is TRBJ2-5, with no clear D. Germline V lookup: CDR1 MNHEY, CDR2 SVGEGT. V was shortened by 6 bases and J by 2 bases, with 13 bases between the two germline ends. The CDR3 consists of 14 residues. The CDR3 DNA follows: TGTGCCAGCAGCCGGGCCATAAGACAAGAGACCCAGTACTTC. Translating it yields CASSRAIRQETQYF.

This clone was detected once. The V call is TRBV27, the J call TRBJ2-3; TRBD1 is a possible D gene (6 bases). This CDR3 comprises 14 residues. V was shortened by 3 bases and J by 4 bases, with 11 bases between the two germline ends. Germline assignment: CDR1 MNHEY and CDR2 SMNVEV (reference sequence). CDR3 nucleotide sequence: TGTGCCAGCAGTTTTACAGGGTTTGCAGATACGCAGTATTTT. Protein sequence: CASSFTGFADTQYF.

CDR3: CASSLERNEKLFF. DNA for the CDR3: TGTGCCAGCAGCTTAGAGCGGAATGAAAAACTGTTTTTT. The rearrangement joins TRBV7-2 to TRBJ1-4; D not certain. Per the germline V gene, CDR1 is SGHTA and CDR2 is FQGNSA. With 1 base removed from V and 5 bases from J, the gap between germline ends came to 5 bases. This CDR3 is built from 13 residues.

This clone appeared a single time. The CDR3 region is CASSRYLGRTEAFF. CDR3 nucleotide sequence: TGTGCCAGCAGTCGGTATCTGGGCCGGACTGAAGCTTTCTTT. The chain recombines TRBV5-6 with TRBJ1-1; D unclear. CDR1 and CDR2 from the germline V gene are SGHDT and YYEEEE. V was cut by 5 bases and J by 5 bases, with 16 bases left in between. The CDR3 loop spans 14 amino acids.

The rearrangement uses TRBV10-3 and TRBJ1-2; 7 positions match TRBD1. The J segment lost 6 bases and the V segment lost 2 bases, leaving 3 bases of the junction unmatched. The germline gives CDR1 ENHRY, CDR2 SYGVKD. The CDR3 contains 13 residues. The DNA for the CDR3 is TGTGCCATCAGTGAGACAGGGGCGGATGGCTACACCTTC. Translating it yields CAISETGADGYTF.

The V and J genes are TRBV30 and TRBJ1-6, with 10 nucleotides matching TRBD1. The CDR3 length is 13 residues. Germline V gene sequence: CDR1 GTSNPN, CDR2 SVGIG (reference sequence). V gave up 4 bases and J gave up 10 bases; unmatched junction bases: 4. Here the CDR3 reads CAWKGQGYSPLHF. The CDR3 DNA reads TGTGCCTGGAAGGGACAGGGGTACTCACCCCTCCACTTT.

The chain is built from TRBV7-9 and TRBJ2-3, with 7 nucleotides matching TRBD2. The CDR3 length is 16 residues. Germline CDR1 SEHNR, CDR2 FQNEAQ (reference sequence). The J segment lost 3 bases and the V segment lost 1 base, leaving 7 bases of the junction unmatched. The CDR3 DNA follows: TGTGCCAGCAGCTTAGGTTCTGGCGGGAGAACAGATACGCAGTATTTT. It specifies CASSLGSGGRTDTQYF.

J is TRBJ1-6 and V is TRBV2; D unresolved. This CDR3 is 15 amino acids long. CDR1 and CDR2 (germline): SNHLY, FYNNEI. V lost 3 bases to trimming and J lost 3 bases, with 9 bases between them. CDR3 in amino acids: CASSDAGVYNSPLHF. CDR3 nucleotide sequence: TGTGCCAGCAGTGATGCGGGAGTCTATAATTCACCCCTCCACTTT.

The chain is built from TRBV15 and TRBJ2-2, with 11 bases that match TRBD2. The CDR3 has 17 residues. The germline gives CDR1 LNHNV, CDR2 YYDKDF (reference sequence). V lost 1 base and J lost 4; bases outside the gene matches: 5. This chain's CDR3 is CATSRGLAGPITGELFF. DNA of the CDR3: TGTGCCACCAGCAGAGGACTAGCGGGACCGATCACCGGGGAGCTGTTTTTT.

This clone showed up just a few times. The chain links TRBV21-1 to TRBJ1-4; the table's D call, TRBD1, has no DNA check behind it. TRBV21-1 is flagged as a pseudogene. The CDR3 has 15 residues. This CDR3 is CASPPPGQQNEKLFF. CDR3 nucleotides: TGTGCCAGCCCCCCTCCGGGACAGCAAAATGAAAAACTGTTTTTT.

This clone was seen just once. The chain uses TRBV5-6 and TRBJ1-1; the D gene is possibly TRBD1 (5 bases). CDR1 is SGHDT, CDR2 YYEEEE, per germline. Between the trimmed V and J ends, which lost 1 base and 1 base, there was a span of 11 bases. The CDR3 has 15 residues. The CDR3 bases are TGTGCCAGCAGCTTGCACAGGTCGAGGAACACTGAAGCTTTCTTT. Its translation: CASSLHRSRNTEAFF.

The rearrangement joins TRBV21-1 to TRBJ2-7; TRBD1, the D gene given by the table, was not confirmed from the DNA. TRBV21-1 is described as a pseudogene. The CDR3 runs 15 residues. The CDR3 nucleotides are TGTGCCAGCAGCAAAGGCGACAGGGGTTCCTGCGAGCAGTACTTC. It yields the protein CASSKGDRGSCEQYF.

The V call is TRBV19, the J call TRBJ2-6; 8 nucleotides match TRBD1. This CDR3 comprises 13 residues. V was clipped by 5 bases and J by 9 bases; unmatched bases: 3. Germline assignment: CDR1 LNHDA and CDR2 SQIVND (reference sequence). This chain's CDR3 is CASSGGTGNVLTF. CDR3 in DNA: TGTGCCAGTAGTGGAGGGACAGGCAACGTCCTGACTTTC.

This clone was seen only once. In DNA form, the CDR3 reads TGTGCCATCAGTGAGGCTAGAGCCAAAAACATTCAGTACTTC. Translated: CAISEARAKNIQYF. This chain joins TRBV10-3 and TRBJ2-4; D gene uncertain. This CDR3 contains 14 residues. The V and J ends lost 2 bases and 0 bases respectively, with 5 bases between them. Per the germline V gene, CDR1 is ENHRY and CDR2 is SYGVKD.

The chain carries TRBV30 and TRBJ1-2; possibly TRBD1 for D (5 bases). The CDR3 sequence is 11 residues long. V lost 2 bases, J lost 8 bases, and 9 bases lay in between. Germline V gene sequence: CDR1 GTSNPN, CDR2 SVGIG (reference sequence). This CDR3 is CAWSRGAGYTF. The CDR3 nucleotides read TGTGCCTGGAGTAGGGGTGCCGGCTACACCTTC.

This chain uses TRBV5-5 with TRBJ1-1; tentatively, D is TRBD1 (6 bases). The CDR3 runs 16 residues. Germline CDR1 is SGHKS and CDR2 is YYEKEE (reference sequence). Trimming shortened V by 0 bases and J by 6 bases, and 18 bases separated the two germline ends. This chain's CDR3 is CASSLALARGVAEAFF. As DNA, the CDR3 is TGTGCCAGCAGCTTGGCATTGGCCAGGGGTGTTGCTGAAGCTTTCTTT. Using reference TRBV5-5 and TRBJ1-1 for the parts outside the CDR3, the full variable domain is DAGVTQSPTHLIKTRGQQVTLRCSPISGHKSVSWYQQVLGQGPQFIFQYYEKEERGRGNFPDRFSARQFPNYSSELNVNALLLGDSALYLCASSLALARGVAEAFFGQGTRLTVV.

This clone was observed once. The chain recombines TRBV2 with TRBJ2-1; TRBD2 matches at 13 bases. The CDR3 contains 16 residues. With 4 bases clipped from V and 2 bases from J, the junction kept 2 bases outside the gene matches. CDR1 is SNHLY and CDR2 is FYNNEI in the germline V gene. The CDR3 DNA is TGTGCCAGCAGTGGCGGGACTAGCGGGGCCTACAATGAGCAGTTCTTC. The encoded protein is CASSGGTSGAYNEQFF.

The gene calls are TRBV7-9 and TRBJ1-2, with TRBD1 matching 7 bases. The CDR3 sequence is 14 residues long. Germline V gives CDR1 SEHNR, CDR2 FQNEAQ (reference sequence). V dropped 4 bases and J dropped 7; count of bases not matched to a gene: 9. The CDR3 protein is CASSSLAGGGGYTF. CDR3 bases: TGTGCCAGCAGCTCCCTGGCAGGGGGTGGTGGCTACACCTTC.

The chain is built from TRBV27 and TRBJ2-2, with 9 bases lining up with TRBD1. Germline-derived CDR1 and CDR2 are MNHEY and SMNVEV (reference sequence). This CDR3 contains 16 residues. V dropped 1 base and J dropped 5; count of bases not matched to a gene: 5. The CDR3 spells CASSLFGQGKTGELFF. CDR3 nucleotides: TGTGCCAGCAGTTTATTCGGACAGGGGAAGACCGGGGAGCTGTTTTTT.

This chain connects TRBV6-6 to TRBJ1-5; possible D gene TRBD1, 6 bases. Germline lookup yields CDR1 MNHNY and CDR2 SVGAGI (reference sequence). The CDR3 sequence is 14 residues long. Trimming took off 7 bases at V and 0 bases at J, with 10 bases between the two ends. The CDR3 nucleotides are TGTGCCAGCAATACAGGGAATAGCAATCAGCCCCAGCATTTT. It translates to CASNTGNSNQPQHF.

The CDR3 DNA is TGTGCCAGCAGCCCCCGACAGGGGGATTCACCCCTCCACTTT. Residues: CASSPRQGDSPLHF. This chain uses TRBV3-1 (or the pseudogene TRBV3-2) with TRBJ1-6; TRBD1 aligns across 9 bases. Trimming took 4 bases from V and 8 from J; bases not matched to a gene: 3. Germline V gene lookup returns CDR1 LGHDT and CDR2 YNNKEL (reference sequence). The length of the CDR3 is 14 residues.

This chain connects TRBV5-1 to TRBJ2-3; D not certain. Per the germline V gene, CDR1 is SGHRS and CDR2 is YFSETQ. The CDR3 length is 15 residues. V shed 4 bases and J shed 0 bases, with 12 bases lying between them. DNA of the CDR3: TGCGCCAGCAGCCCTATAGCTCTCAGCACAGATACGCAGTATTTT. Encoded protein: CASSPIALSTDTQYF.

This clone is a singleton in its sample. The V and J genes are TRBV11-1 and TRBJ2-5, with 7 bases matching TRBD1. With V trimmed by 5 bases and J by 3 bases, 12 bases remained unmatched. Per the germline V gene, CDR1 is SGHAT and CDR2 is FQDESV (reference sequence). CDR3 length: 16 amino acids. The CDR3 region has the DNA TGTGCCAGCAGCCAACGAACAGGGACAGCTGAAGAGACCCAGTACTTC. Its translation is CASSQRTGTAEETQYF.